The entry that follows covers one TCR beta chain sequence. What it recognizes is unknown. CDR1 is MNHEY and CDR2 is SVGAGI in the germline V gene. CDR3 length: 14 residues. Trimming removed 6 bases from V and 2 bases from J, with 14 bases in between. The sample comes from a study of long-term antiretroviral therapy in people with HIV. Whole-study findings and limits: Transplant-donor-level diversity was not reached after ART, though diversity increased.

The authors ran the immunoSEQ assay, v3.0, at survey level. Generated by immunoSEQ multiplex PCR, the TCRdb table keeps only in-frame clones and is missing some. Altogether about 24,000 clones are present, approximately 84% being singletons, with the ten largest covering about 4.5%. J is TRBJ2-7 and V is TRBV6-5; D is undetermined. This receptor was obtained from a man aged 30 to 45 with HIV. The sample in question was unsorted PBMCs, obtained about 6.1 years after starting antiretroviral therapy. The CDR3 sequence: CASSPRGGTYEQYF. The CDR3 coding sequence is TGTGCCAGCAGCCCTCGAGGCGGTACCTACGAGCAGTACTTC.